This T cell receptor (beta chain) is from a study of T-cell reconstitution after alpha-beta-depleted transplantation in children. A library of TCRbeta sequences, prepared with unique molecular identifiers, was generated. TCRdb ran MiXCR on the PCR reads and lists one entry per CDR3 protein. This sample has some 130,000 distinct CDR3 sequences; about 9.9% occur once, and the top ten carry under 30%. The CDR3 runs 16 residues. Germline assignment: CDR1 SGHKS and CDR2 YYEKEE (reference sequence). V gave up 4 bases and J gave up 6 bases; unmatched junction bases: 10. This clonotype was seen a few times. The antigen is undetermined. Overall study results and limits: From newly produced T cells came most of the T-cell counts and diversity one year after transplant.

Sequences were derived from PBMCs, mostly from graft donor cells, sampled 180 days after TCRalphabeta/CD19-depleted stem cell transplant. The genes are TRBV5-5 and TRBJ2-7, with 13 bases lining up with TRBD2. The clonotype was recovered from a girl younger than two who had a stem cell transplant for combined immunodeficiency, so the T cells may come from the graft donor. This CDR3 reads CASSVGLAGTWGEQYF. In DNA form, the CDR3 reads TGTGCCAGCAGCGTGGGACTAGCGGGGACCTGGGGCGAGCAGTACTTC. Full variable domain (missing parts from reference TRBV5-5 and TRBJ2-7): DAGVTQSPTHLIKTRGQQVTLRCSPISGHKSVSWYQQVLGQGPQFIFQYYEKEERGRGNFPDRFSARQFPNYSSELNVNALLLGDSALYLCASSVGLAGTWGEQYFGPGTRLTVT.